The 2 T cell receptor beta chains below come from one sample, sequenced in a study of T cell responses to AZD1222 COVID-19 vaccine. Measured with immunoSEQ multiplex PCR; TCRdb has only the in-frame clones, and not every one. The sample consists of 100,000 or so clones, about nine tenths of them appearing once. Sequenced here: peripheral blood, sampled on day 0 of AZD1222 vaccination. These receptors all stem from an adult in good health.

The count of this clone is one. The chain combines TRBV19 with TRBJ2-7; a weak D match, TRBD2 (5 bases). The CDR3 is 15 amino acids. Germline values: CDR1 LNHDA, CDR2 SQIVND (reference sequence). Deletions cut 10 bases from V and 6 bases from J, with 25 bases between. The CDR3 sequence: CATTQSGLEPSEQYF. As DNA, the CDR3 is TGTGCCACCACCCAGTCCGGACTCGAGCCATCCGAGCAGTACTTC.

The chain has TRBV10-3 and TRBJ1-2, with D perhaps TRBD1 (5 bases). The CDR3 runs to 16 residues. V lost 7 bases and J lost 2, with 20 bases in between. Germline V gene lookup returns CDR1 ENHRY and CDR2 SYGVKD. CDR3 sequence (DNA): TGTGCCATCAAAGGGGCTGAGTTAAGAACCAACTATGGCTACACCTTC. This translates into CAIKGAELRTNYGYTF.